These T cell receptor beta chains were read from a single sample in a study of early T cells in non-severe SARS-CoV-2 infection. TCRdb re-called the 5' RACE reads through MiXCR, storing one row per CDR3 protein. The table lists roughly 71,000 distinct CDR3 sequences, 13% of them singletons. Sequencing was performed on whole blood. The receptors were gathered from an adult who was a healthcare worker with PCR-confirmed SARS-CoV-2 infection or an uninfected control (not recorded which). The CDR3 runs from the conserved cysteine through the conserved F or W. Each record gives: clone size, V gene, D gene, J gene, CDR3 protein, CDR3 DNA. A D gene is named only where the DNA matches it firmly. Clone sizes are given selectively: once, few, many, or a class where the clone is expanded.

many	TRBV18	TRBD1	TRBJ1-5	CASSPTGTGGNQPQHF	TGTGCCAGCTCACCTACTGGGACAGGGGGCAACCAGCCCCAGCATTTT
many	TRBV29-1	TRBD1	TRBJ2-3	CSALFPPDRGRRDTQYF	TGCAGCGCCCTTTTCCCCCCGGACAGGGGGCGCAGAGATACGCAGTATTTT
.	TRBV6-2/TRBV6-3	.	TRBJ2-3	CASSLLFSTDTQYF	TGTGCCAGCAGCCTATTATTTAGCACAGATACGCAGTATTTT
.	TRBV6-2/TRBV6-3	.	TRBJ1-1	CASSYLSLPGSRAPRNTEAFF	TGTGCCAGCAGTTACTTGAGTCTACCAGGCAGCCGGGCCCCAAGGAACACTGAAGCTTTCTTT
few	TRBV12-3/TRBV12-4	TRBD2	TRBJ2-1	CASSFGLAGRGNEQFF	TGTGCCAGCAGTTTCGGACTAGCGGGACGGGGGAATGAGCAGTTCTTC
.	TRBV9	.	TRBJ2-2	CASSVDGGEYGELFF	TGTGCCAGCAGCGTAGACGGTGGGGAGTACGGGGAGCTGTTTTTT
.	TRBV10-3	.	TRBJ2-1	CAISESRGAPDEQFF	TGTGCCATCAGTGAGTCGAGAGGGGCCCCTGATGAGCAGTTCTTC
many	TRBV24-1	.	TRBJ1-2	CATSVSGIYGYTF	TGTGCCACCAGTGTATCAGGGATCTATGGCTACACCTTC
.	TRBV11-2	.	TRBJ2-7	CASSLVPFPYEQYF	TGTGCCAGCAGCTTAGTTCCCTTCCCCTACGAGCAGTACTTC
many	TRBV12-5	.	TRBJ1-5	CASGLGSGDQPQHF	TGTGCTAGTGGTTTGGGTTCTGGGGATCAGCCCCAGCATTTT
many	TRBV5-1	.	TRBJ1-1	CASKEGGNTEAFF	TGCGCCAGCAAGGAGGGGGGAAACACTGAAGCTTTCTTT
few	TRBV19	.	TRBJ1-5	CASSIGPTTGVQPQHF	TGTGCCAGTAGTATAGGTCCAACAACAGGAGTACAGCCCCAGCATTTT
many	TRBV7-3	.	TRBJ1-1	CASSVDYRSPAFF	TGTGCCAGCAGCGTAGATTACAGGTCTCCGGCTTTCTTT